This T cell receptor beta chain was sequenced during a study of T-cell memory formation after mild COVID-19. Study information: TCR clusters were largely donor specific.

The CDR3 has 11 residues. The germline V and J ends were trimmed by 3 bases and 4 bases, with 6 bases remaining between them. The germline CDR1 and CDR2 sequences are DFQATT and SNEGSKA (reference sequence). 5'RACE primed from the constant segment yielded TCR alpha and TCR beta cDNA libraries bearing sample barcodes and UMIs. TCRdb independently ran MiXCR on the 5' RACE reads; one entry per CDR3 protein. The data contain more than 250,000 distinct CDR3 sequences, 15% to 20% of them singletons. Study-level points and caveats: CD4+ bias marked clones expanding day 15 to 37, unlike balanced contracting clones. That cross-reactive memory joined was suggested by some responding clones appearing in pre-infection memory.

To note about this clonotype: Its antigen is as yet unknown.

This chain links TRBV20-1 with TRBJ1-2; D might be TRBD1 (5 bases). Sample: PBMCs or a T cell subset sorted from them (not recorded which). This clonotype originated in a man aged 18-30 years who had mild COVID-19 (a few samples of this study predate the infection). Cell type and time point are not known. The CDR3, as DNA: TGCAGTGCTAGGGGGGTCTATGGCTACACCTTC. This gives the protein CSARGVYGYTF.